Shown below are 9 T cell receptor beta chains from a single sample sequenced in a study of cytomegalovirus exposure and HLA in healthy donors. The study ran its PCR with 60 Vbeta and 13 Jbeta primers. Profiling relied on immunoSEQ multiplex PCR, and the TCRdb table lists in-frame clones only, not all of them. The table records roughly 120,000 clones, about 76% of them present only once. Sequenced input: PBMCs. The receptor source for this set is a man aged 60-69 years in good health and CMV-seropositive.

The table lists this clone with a few counts. J is TRBJ2-7 and V is TRBV23-1; 12 bases agree with TRBD1. TRBV23-1 is labeled an ORF, and its function is uncertain. V shed 6 bases, J shed 5 bases, and the junction held 8 bases outside the gene matches. There are 15 residues in the CDR3. The CDR3 nucleotides are TGCGCCAGCAGAGATTACCGGGACAGGGGGCACGAGCAGTACTTC. Amino acids: CASRDYRDRGHEQYF.

The rearrangement uses TRBV10-3 and TRBJ1-4; D gene unclear. Per germline, CDR1 ENHRY and CDR2 SYGVKD. V gave up 4 bases and J gave up 4 bases, with 7 bases separating them. CDR3 size: 13 residues. The CDR3 protein is CAISGQFNEKLFF. The CDR3 bases are TGTGCCATCAGTGGGCAGTTTAATGAAAAACTGTTTTTT.

The rearrangement links TRBV28 to TRBJ1-2, with D perhaps TRBD1 (6 bases). CDR1 is MDHEN, CDR2 SYDVKM, per germline. The CDR3 is 14 residues long. V was pared by 2 bases and J by 8 bases, with 15 bases between. Here the CDR3 reads CASSLRDNSRGYTF. CDR3 in DNA: TGTGCCAGCAGTTTACGGGACAACAGTCGGGGCTACACCTTC.

The chain has TRBV10-1 and TRBJ2-2, with 8 bases fitting TRBD1. Germline V gene lookup returns CDR1 WNHNN and CDR2 SYGVQD (reference sequence). V shed 6 bases and J 3 bases; nucleotides not matched to a gene: 3. This CDR3 contains 14 residues. The CDR3 DNA sequence: TGCGCCAGCAGCCGGACAGGGTACACCGGGGAGCTGTTTTTT. Protein sequence: CASSRTGYTGELFF.

The rearrangement links TRBV5-4 to TRBJ2-1; TRBD2 matches 7 bases. V lost 0 bases to trimming and J lost 4 bases; unmatched junction nucleotides: 1. This CDR3 contains 14 residues. Germline assignment: CDR1 SGHNT and CDR2 YYREEE (reference sequence). CDR3 region: CASSLAGRYNEQFF. The CDR3 DNA reads as TGTGCCAGCAGCTTGGCCGGGAGGTACAATGAGCAGTTCTTC.

The chain's CDR3 is CASRPGRVNTEAFF. DNA for the CDR3: TGTGCCAGCAGGCCAGGGAGGGTGAACACTGAAGCTTTCTTT. V usage is TRBV2 and J usage is TRBJ1-1; D perhaps matches TRBD1 (5 bases). Trimming removed 6 bases at V and 0 bases at J, with 11 bases between. The germline CDR1 and CDR2 sequences are SNHLY and FYNNEI. The CDR3 totals 14 residues.

The chain recombines TRBV13 with TRBJ1-5, with D perhaps TRBD1 (5 bases). Germline V gives CDR1 PRHDT, CDR2 FYEKMQ (reference sequence). CDR3 size: 12 residues. Trimming took off 5 bases at V and 5 bases at J, with 7 bases between the two ends. The CDR3 region is CASSLRDQPQHF. CDR3 DNA: TGTGCCAGCAGCCTCAGGGATCAGCCCCAGCATTTT.

The V gene is TRBV9, the J gene TRBJ2-7, with a weak D call TRBD1 (6 bases). The CDR3 is 16 residues long. Germline CDR1 reads SGDLS; CDR2 reads YYNGEE. Between the trimmed V and J ends, which lost 4 bases and 0 bases, there was a span of 17 bases. CDR3 region: CASSKSRTASSYEQYF. The CDR3 DNA follows: TGTGCCAGCAGCAAAAGTAGGACAGCTTCCTCCTACGAGCAGTACTTC.

The chain is built from TRBV2 and TRBJ2-7; TRBD1 is a possible D gene (5 bases). V gave up 7 bases and J gave up 3 bases, with 19 bases separating them. Germline-derived CDR1 and CDR2 are SNHLY and FYNNEI. CDR3 size: 15 residues. CDR3 coding DNA: TGTGCCAGCAATCAGGGATCCTCTCACTACTACGAGCAGTACTTC. Amino acids: CASNQGSSHYYEQYF.